The present TCR beta chain was sequenced within a study of T-cell reconstitution after alpha-beta-depleted transplantation in children. Unique molecular identifiers were incorporated when the TCRbeta library was constructed. TCRdb passed the PCR reads through MiXCR, listing each CDR3 protein once. The repertoire holds 400,000 to 450,000 distinct CDR3 sequences, with around two fifths as singletons. This clonotype was observed a few times. Its antigen remains unidentified. Study outcomes and limitations: Expanded clones from the graft, numbering several hundred, reportedly supplied alpha-beta T cells about two months after transplant. At one year after transplant, newly produced T cells mostly accounted for T-cell counts and diversity.

The CDR3 loop spans 13 amino acids. V lost 5 bases to trimming and J lost 3 bases; unmatched junction nucleotides: 3. Germline V gene data show CDR1 as SGHTA and CDR2 as FQGTGA. Specimen: PBMCs, collected before TCRalphabeta/CD19-depleted stem cell transplant. The chain couples TRBV7-3 to TRBJ2-5; TRBD1 matches at 7 bases. The receptor was isolated from a girl aged 2-10 years with aplastic anemia, due to receive a stem cell transplant. The CDR3 nucleotides read TGTGCCAGCAGCACCGGGACAGAAGAGACCCAGTACTTC. This gives the protein CASSTGTEETQYF.